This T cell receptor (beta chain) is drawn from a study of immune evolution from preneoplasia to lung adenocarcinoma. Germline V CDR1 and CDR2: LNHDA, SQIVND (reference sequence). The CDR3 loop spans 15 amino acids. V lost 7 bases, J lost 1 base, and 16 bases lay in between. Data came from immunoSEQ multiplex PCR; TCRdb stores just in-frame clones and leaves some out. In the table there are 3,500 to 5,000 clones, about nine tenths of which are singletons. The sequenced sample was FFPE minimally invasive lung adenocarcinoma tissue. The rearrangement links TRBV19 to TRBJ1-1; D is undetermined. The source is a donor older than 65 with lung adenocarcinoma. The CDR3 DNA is TGTGCCAGTACCCCCCGGGGAACCGGGAACACTGAAGCTTTCTTT. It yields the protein CASTPRGTGNTEAFF.